This is a list of T cell receptor beta chains from one sample in a study of blood T cells in healthy people across ages. TCRdb re-called the 5' RACE reads with MiXCR, one entry per CDR3 protein. The table shows roughly 1,300,000 distinct CDR3 sequences, with around 55% occurring only once. Sequenced material: blood. These receptors all stem from a man between 18 and 29 years old in good health. Both conserved end residues are trimmed from each CDR3.

CDR3 length: 14; J gene: TRBJ1-2; V gene: TRBV27; CDR3 protein: ASSLYKTGERDGYT
CDR3 length: 13; J gene: TRBJ2-7; V gene: TRBV27; CDR3 protein: ASSASLAGFYEQY
CDR3 length: 11; J gene: TRBJ2-7; V gene: TRBV29-1; CDR3 protein: SVVWRGTYEQY
CDR3 length: 14; J gene: TRBJ2-3; V gene: TRBV7-6; CDR3 protein: ASSLVGGGAGDTQY
CDR3 length: 9; J gene: TRBJ2-1; V gene: TRBV29-1; CDR3 protein: SVERGNEQF
CDR3 length: 14; J gene: -; V gene: TRBV25-1; CDR3 protein: ASSEWGLVLGETQY
CDR3 length: 14; J gene: TRBJ2-3; V gene: TRBV6-2/TRBV6-3; CDR3 protein: ASSLEVLRYTDTQY
CDR3 length: 13; J gene: TRBJ2-3; V gene: TRBV7-6; CDR3 protein: ASSLFRSMTDTQY
CDR3 length: 11; J gene: TRBJ2-3; V gene: TRBV5-6; CDR3 protein: ASSAQWGDTQY
CDR3 length: 12; J gene: TRBJ2-3; V gene: TRBV29-1; CDR3 protein: SVERDAGPDTQY
CDR3 length: 14; J gene: TRBJ2-7; V gene: TRBV7-2; CDR3 protein: ASSPRKTGTYYEQY
CDR3 length: 14; J gene: TRBJ1-4; V gene: TRBV5-6; CDR3 protein: ASSNIGTGWNEKLF
CDR3 length: 12; J gene: TRBJ2-5; V gene: TRBV5-1; CDR3 protein: ASTTSGSWNEQY
CDR3 length: 14; J gene: TRBJ2-1; V gene: TRBV20-1; CDR3 protein: SAHPLLHGQANEQF
CDR3 length: 13; J gene: TRBJ2-1; V gene: TRBV4-3; CDR3 protein: ASSPLGGGVQTQF
CDR3 length: 12; J gene: TRBJ2-7; V gene: TRBV7-9; CDR3 protein: ASARTGEAYEQY
CDR3 length: 15; J gene: TRBJ2-7; V gene: TRBV5-1; CDR3 protein: ASSLGTPVYMMFEQY
CDR3 length: 14; J gene: TRBJ2-7; V gene: TRBV14; CDR3 protein: ASSQGTGVLSYEQY
CDR3 length: 16; J gene: TRBJ2-3; V gene: TRBV3-1; CDR3 protein: ASSQAWSLGRGSDTQY
CDR3 length: 14; J gene: TRBJ2-7; V gene: TRBV9; CDR3 protein: VSSVDGGGSSYEQY
CDR3 length: 9; J gene: TRBJ2-1; V gene: TRBV30; CDR3 protein: AGSVVNEQF
CDR3 length: 14; J gene: TRBJ1-2; V gene: TRBV12-3/TRBV12-4; CDR3 protein: ASSPSGDRANYGYT
CDR3 length: 11; J gene: TRBJ1-5; V gene: TRBV28; CDR3 protein: ASSFQGGQPQH
CDR3 length: 12; J gene: -; V gene: TRBV7-8; CDR3 protein: ASSLEDREETQY
CDR3 length: 15; J gene: TRBJ2-6; V gene: TRBV10-3; CDR3 protein: AISELAGGTGANVLT
CDR3 length: 13; J gene: TRBJ1-5; V gene: TRBV4-1; CDR3 protein: ASRQVVNSNQPQH
CDR3 length: 14; J gene: TRBJ2-7; V gene: TRBV20-1; CDR3 protein: SASSLLTGSSYEQY
CDR3 length: 12; J gene: TRBJ2-7; V gene: TRBV20-1; CDR3 protein: SADSAGQTYEQY
CDR3 length: 13; J gene: TRBJ2-7; V gene: TRBV27; CDR3 protein: ASSIYRGSPYEQY
CDR3 length: 14; J gene: TRBJ2-3; V gene: TRBV27; CDR3 protein: ASSPPPSGGVDTQY
CDR3 length: 15; J gene: TRBJ2-7; V gene: TRBV15; CDR3 protein: ATSRDIWGRISYEQY
CDR3 length: 13; J gene: TRBJ2-1; V gene: TRBV28; CDR3 protein: ASSSGRPGFNEQF
CDR3 length: 13; J gene: TRBJ1-4; V gene: TRBV14; CDR3 protein: AETDRTATNEKLF
CDR3 length: 11; J gene: TRBJ2-3; V gene: TRBV19; CDR3 protein: ASSISGTDTQY
CDR3 length: 19; J gene: TRBJ2-4; V gene: TRBV6-4; CDR3 protein: ASSDSWSSSGNTLAKNIQY
CDR3 length: 12; J gene: TRBJ1-6; V gene: TRBV6-5; CDR3 protein: ASSRDSSNSPLH
CDR3 length: 10; J gene: TRBJ2-5; V gene: TRBV28; CDR3 protein: ATSGGIETQY
CDR3 length: 11; J gene: TRBJ2-2; V gene: TRBV2; CDR3 protein: ASRPDITGELF
CDR3 length: 13; J gene: TRBJ2-7; V gene: TRBV7-2; CDR3 protein: ASSLGLAGTYEQY
CDR3 length: 12; J gene: TRBJ1-4; V gene: TRBV4-2; CDR3 protein: ASSQDDAYEKLF
CDR3 length: 11; J gene: TRBJ1-6; V gene: TRBV2; CDR3 protein: ASKDRETSPLH
CDR3 length: 11; J gene: TRBJ2-7; V gene: TRBV10-3; CDR3 protein: AINSGRSYEQY
CDR3 length: 13; J gene: TRBJ2-5; V gene: TRBV29-1; CDR3 protein: SVAYTPQGGETQY
CDR3 length: 12; J gene: TRBJ2-2; V gene: TRBV20-1; CDR3 protein: SAEDTTNTGELF
CDR3 length: 12; J gene: TRBJ2-2; V gene: TRBV12-3/TRBV12-4; CDR3 protein: ASRDGWPTGELF
CDR3 length: 14; J gene: TRBJ2-7; V gene: TRBV27; CDR3 protein: ASSVAHPGGTYEQY
CDR3 length: 13; J gene: TRBJ2-3; V gene: TRBV29-1; CDR3 protein: SAILAAPSTDTQY
CDR3 length: 14; J gene: TRBJ1-5; V gene: TRBV20-1; CDR3 protein: SARDRGRSDNQPQH
CDR3 length: 11; J gene: TRBJ2-5; V gene: TRBV7-9; CDR3 protein: ASSLGIAGQQY
CDR3 length: 13; J gene: TRBJ1-6; V gene: TRBV4-2; CDR3 protein: ASSIEGALNSPLH
CDR3 length: 11; J gene: TRBJ2-4; V gene: TRBV29-1; CDR3 protein: SVELRGWNIQY
CDR3 length: 12; J gene: TRBJ1-1; V gene: TRBV6-6; CDR3 protein: ASSYSGGGAGAF
CDR3 length: 15; J gene: TRBJ2-7; V gene: TRBV6-2/TRBV6-3; CDR3 protein: ASSYSFWAGSRYEQY
CDR3 length: 10; J gene: TRBJ1-2; V gene: TRBV20-1; CDR3 protein: SAPGTGDGYT
CDR3 length: 13; J gene: TRBJ1-5; V gene: TRBV12-3/TRBV12-4; CDR3 protein: ASRLDREEDQPQH
CDR3 length: 10; J gene: TRBJ2-1; V gene: TRBV29-1; CDR3 protein: SVPGARNEQF
CDR3 length: 17; J gene: TRBJ2-7; V gene: TRBV3-1; CDR3 protein: ASSHKPGPEPLRYNEQY
CDR3 length: 13; J gene: TRBJ2-5; V gene: TRBV6-5; CDR3 protein: ASSYSRGMEETQY
CDR3 length: 11; J gene: -; V gene: TRBV6-4; CDR3 protein: ASSRDPHYEQY
CDR3 length: 13; J gene: TRBJ2-3; V gene: TRBV2; CDR3 protein: ASSELAGAGDTQY